One sample yielded the 30 T cell receptor beta chains listed below, sequenced in a study of molecular identifiers for immune sequencing clone quantification. TCRdb used MiXCR to reprocess the PCR reads, holding one entry per CDR3 protein. The table lists about 65,000 distinct CDR3 sequences, over 15% of them singletons. Sequenced sample: naive CD8+ T cells from blood, with Jurkat cell RNA spiked in. Sample subset: FACS-sorted CD8+CD4-CCR7+CD45RA+ naive T cells. The receptor source for this set is a human donor in good health. Some libraries in this study had Jurkat cell RNA spiked in.

This clonotype turned up a few times. The J gene is TRBJ2-3, the V gene TRBV20-1; 12 nucleotides match TRBD2. Germline V gives CDR1 DFQATT, CDR2 SNEGSKA (reference sequence). The CDR3 covers 16 residues. V dropped 6 bases and J dropped 3; count of bases not matched to a gene: 10. CDR3 in amino acids: CSADPGTSGWTDTQYF. CDR3 sequence (DNA): TGCAGTGCGGACCCGGGGACTAGCGGGTGGACAGATACGCAGTATTTT.

The J gene is TRBJ2-7, the V gene TRBV30; TRBD1 aligns across 8 bases. After removal of 3 bases from V and 1 base from J, the junction contained 5 bases not matched to a gene. Germline assignment: CDR1 GTSNPN and CDR2 SVGIG (reference sequence). The CDR3 spans 14 residues. CDR3 sequence: CAWSAGTGSYEQYF. The CDR3 region has the DNA TGTGCCTGGAGCGCCGGGACAGGATCCTACGAGCAGTACTTC.

This chain joins TRBV6-2 or TRBV6-3 and TRBJ2-7, with 7 bases fitting TRBD2. Germline CDR1 MNHEY, CDR2 SVGEGT. Unmatched junction bases numbered 6, after V lost 5 bases and J lost 2 bases. The CDR3 runs 14 residues. The chain's CDR3 is CASSTGLGAYEQYF. The CDR3 DNA is TGTGCCAGCAGTACCGGACTAGGGGCCTACGAGCAGTACTTC.

On this clonotype itself: A read error is possible here, since a much larger clone lies one base away. The chain recombines TRBV27 with TRBJ2-7; the D gene is possibly TRBD1 (7 bases). The CDR3 is 14 amino acids. CDR1 and CDR2 (germline): MNHEY, SMNVEV (reference sequence). With 6 bases removed from V and 6 bases from J, the gap between germline ends came to 18 bases. In nucleotides, the CDR3 is TGTGCCAGCAGCTCGAAGGGGGCTAGCGTCGAGCAGTACTTC. Its protein product is CASSSKGASVEQYF.

In regard to this clonotype: A clone one base away is much larger, so this may be a read error. This rearrangement joins TRBV28 to TRBJ1-2; no clear D gene. Per germline, CDR1 MDHEN and CDR2 SYDVKM. The CDR3 contains 11 residues. The CDR3 protein is CASGLNYGYTF. The CDR3 coding sequence is TGTGCCAGCGGTTTAAACTATGGCTACACCTTC.

Comment on this clonotype: Since a much larger clone is just one base distant, this may be a read error. The rearrangement joins TRBV16 to TRBJ1-2; D is undetermined. Germline V CDR1 and CDR2: KGHSY, FQNENV. The CDR3 is made up of 16 amino acids. CDR3 amino acids: CAGSQSEIPTNYGYTF. CDR3 DNA: TGTGCCGGCAGCCAAAGTGAGATCCCAACTAACTATGGCTACACCTTC.

This clonotype was seen a few times. V gene TRBV19 combines with J gene TRBJ2-7, with 7 bases aligning to TRBD1. There are 14 residues in the CDR3. J was trimmed by 4 bases and V by 1 base; bases with no gene match: 4. Per the germline V gene, CDR1 is LNHDA and CDR2 is SQIVND (reference sequence). For the CDR3, the DNA is TGTGCCAGTAGTATAGGTTACAGGGGTTACGAGCAGTACTTC. It codes for CASSIGYRGYEQYF.

This clonotype was picked up many times. This chain uses TRBV12-3 or TRBV12-4 with TRBJ2-2, with 7 bases lining up with TRBD1. This CDR3 spans 16 amino acids. V lost 5 bases, J lost 0 bases, and 6 bases stayed unmatched. CDR3 nucleotides: TGTGCCAGCAGTCCCGGGACAGACGCGAACACCGGGGAGCTGTTTTTT. It encodes CASSPGTDANTGELFF.

This clonotype was observed at least ten times. J is TRBJ2-6 and V is TRBV27; D remains unclear. In germline, CDR1 is MNHEY, CDR2 SMNVEV (reference sequence). The V end was cut by 4 bases, the J end by 2 bases, with 3 bases between. This CDR3 has 13 amino acids. CDR3 in DNA: TGTGCCAGCAGTTGGACTGGGGCCAACGTCCTGACTTTC. Translating it yields CASSWTGANVLTF.

This clonotype was recorded many times. This chain uses TRBV4-2 with TRBJ2-1; D possibly corresponds to TRBD1 (6 bases). This CDR3 is built from 13 residues. CDR1 LGHNA and CDR2 YNFKEQ come from the germline V gene. Trimming stripped 1 base from V and 10 bases from J, with 11 bases between. The CDR3 region has the DNA TGTGCCAGCAGCCAAGTAGAGACAGGCGAGCAGTTCTTC. Protein product: CASSQVETGEQFF.

With respect to this clonotype: A much larger clonotype is one base distant, so this may be a read error. This chain links TRBV27 with TRBJ1-1; TRBD1 is a possible D gene (5 bases). The CDR3 is 13 amino acids. Germline CDR1 MNHEY, CDR2 SMNVEV (reference sequence). CDR3: CASGFGGATEAFF. DNA for the CDR3: TGTGCCAGCGGTTTCGGAGGGGCTACTGAAGCTTTCTTT.

This clonotype was detected ten times or more. The J gene is TRBJ2-2, the V gene TRBV9, with a possible D match to TRBD2 (6 bases). Trimming shortened V by 4 bases and J by 3 bases, and 13 bases separated the two germline ends. Per the germline V gene, CDR1 is SGDLS and CDR2 is YYNGEE. The CDR3 covers 15 residues. As DNA, the CDR3 is TGTGCCAGCAGCCCGAGTAGCGGTTACACCGGGGAGCTGTTTTTT. Encoded protein: CASSPSSGYTGELFF. Looking up the rest from reference TRBV9 and TRBJ2-2 gives the full variable domain: DSGVTQTPKHLITATGQRVTLRCSPRSGDLSVYWYQQSLDQGLQFLIQYYNGEERAKGNILERFSAQQFPDLHSELNLSSLELGDSALYFCASSPSSGYTGELFFGEGSRLTVL.

As for this clonotype: This may arise from a read error, as a much more abundant clone is one base away. V gene TRBV6-2 or TRBV6-3 combines with J gene TRBJ2-5; the D gene could be TRBD1 or TRBD2 (5 bases each). This CDR3 region has 17 residues. The V gene's germline CDR1 is MNHEY and CDR2 SVGEGT. This chain's CDR3 is CASGYGVVWGPRETQYF. CDR3 DNA: TGTGCCAGCGGTTACGGGGTCGTCTGGGGACCCAGGGAGACCCAGTACTTC.

The chain employs TRBV20-1 and TRBJ1-2; perhaps TRBD1 as D (6 bases). Germline CDR1 reads DFQATT; CDR2 reads SNEGSKA (reference sequence). This CDR3 is 12 amino acids long. V was cut by 3 bases and J by 7 bases, with 12 bases left in between. CDR3 nucleotide sequence: TGCAGTGCTAGGCCGGTAGGGGGTGGCTACACCTTC. Translation gives CSARPVGGGYTF.

The chain links TRBV27 to TRBJ2-7, with D possibly matching TRBD1 (6 bases). Germline CDR1 and CDR2: MNHEY and SMNVEV (reference sequence). Trimming cost V 6 bases and J 5 bases, with 17 bases left between them. The CDR3 is made up of 14 amino acids. The CDR3 loop reads CASSPGTTGNEQYF. CDR3 sequence (DNA): TGTGCCAGCAGCCCAGGGACAACTGGTAACGAGCAGTACTTC.

This clonotype was observed a few times. The genes are TRBV5-5 and TRBJ2-5; D possibly matches TRBD1 or TRBD2 (5 bases each). Germline CDR1 and CDR2: SGHKS and YYEKEE (reference sequence). V lost 3 bases and J lost 1, with 13 bases in between. This CDR3 comprises 15 residues. The CDR3 reads CASSSRDGLQETQYF. In nucleotides, the CDR3 is TGTGCCAGCAGCTCGAGGGACGGACTCCAAGAGACCCAGTACTTC.

This clonotype was observed many times. The V gene is TRBV10-3, the J gene TRBJ2-7, with D possibly TRBD2 on 5 matching bases. The CDR3 length is 14 residues. Germline lookup yields CDR1 ENHRY and CDR2 SYGVKD. V was clipped by 6 bases and J by 2 bases, with 14 bases between them. CDR3 nucleotides: TGTGCCATCAGCGCACTAGACCAAACCTACGAGCAGTACTTC. Its protein is CAISALDQTYEQYF.

In the case of this clonotype: A much larger clone is a single base away; this may be a read error. This chain uses TRBV7-9 with TRBJ1-4, with D perhaps TRBD1 (5 bases). The CDR3 totals 16 residues. Trimming took off 1 base at V and 4 bases at J, with 13 bases between the two ends. The germline CDR1 and CDR2 sequences are SEHNR and FQNEAQ (reference sequence). CDR3 sequence (DNA): TGTGCCAGCAGCTTAGAACACGGGACGGTTAATGAAAAACTGTTTTTT. Its protein is CASSLEHGTVNEKLFF. Full variable domain (rest looked up from reference TRBV7-9 and TRBJ1-4): DTGVSQNPRHKITKRGQNVTFRCDPISEHNRLYWYRQTLGQGPEFLTYFQNEAQLEKSRLLSDRFSAERPKGSFSTLEIQRTEQGDSAMYLCASSLEHGTVNEKLFFGSGTQLSVL.

The chain is built from TRBV21-1 and TRBJ1-2. TRBV21-1 is an annotated pseudogene. This CDR3 region has 13 residues. CDR3 protein: CASSKVVEWGYTF. CDR3 coding DNA: TGTGCCAGCAGCAAAGTCGTCGAGTGGGGCTACACCTTC.

This chain uses TRBV30 with TRBJ2-3, with TRBD1 identical over 8 bases. CDR1 is GTSNPN and CDR2 is SVGIG in the germline V gene (reference sequence). Losses at the gene ends were 2 bases for V and 0 bases for J; bases not matched to a gene: 4. There are 15 residues in the CDR3. The CDR3 spells CAWSSGQGSTDTQYF. CDR3 DNA: TGTGCCTGGAGTTCTGGACAGGGCAGCACAGATACGCAGTATTTT.

The chain recombines TRBV7-2 with TRBJ1-2; D unclear. Germline CDR1 reads SGHTA; CDR2 reads FQGNSA. The CDR3 has 15 residues. The ends were cut back, 1 base at V and 0 bases at J, with 9 bases in the middle. The CDR3: CASSLVDRSNYGYTF. The CDR3 coding sequence is TGTGCCAGCAGCTTAGTGGACCGATCTAACTATGGCTACACCTTC.

The chain has TRBV20-1 and TRBJ2-7; 7 bases map to TRBD2. Germline V gene lookup returns CDR1 DFQATT and CDR2 SNEGSKA (reference sequence). This CDR3 spans 15 amino acids. The CDR3 spells CSVVPLASGSYEQYF. The CDR3, as DNA: TGCAGCGTCGTTCCTTTGGCTAGCGGTTCCTACGAGCAGTACTTC.

This clonotype was picked up many times. J is TRBJ2-5 and V is TRBV10-2, with TRBD1 matching 11 bases. The V gene end was trimmed by 3 bases and the J gene end by 4 bases; junction bases not matched to a gene: 7. The length of the CDR3 is 16 residues. Germline CDR1 WSHSY, CDR2 SAAADI. The CDR3 reads CASSEPPGQGGETQYF. Written as DNA, the CDR3 is TGCGCCAGCAGTGAACCACCGGGACAGGGGGGAGAGACCCAGTACTTC.

This clonotype was observed at least ten times. The V call is TRBV11-2, the J call TRBJ2-1; 9 bases fit TRBD2. This CDR3 has 15 amino acids. Germline V CDR1 and CDR2: SGHAT, FQNNGV. Losses at the gene ends were 3 bases for V and 3 bases for J; bases not matched to a gene: 3. The CDR3 nucleotides read TGTGCCAGCAGCTTTTTAGCGGGAGACTACAATGAGCAGTTCTTC. This gives the protein CASSFLAGDYNEQFF.

The chain employs TRBV4-3 and TRBJ2-7, with D uncertain. V lost 3 bases to trimming and J lost 2 bases, with 11 bases between them. The CDR3 sequence is 14 residues long. Germline V CDR1 and CDR2: LGHNA, YSLEER. Here the CDR3 reads CASSHRGPTYEQYF. CDR3 DNA: TGCGCCAGCAGCCATAGAGGACCGACCTACGAGCAGTACTTC.

Comment on this clonotype: A much more abundant neighbour one base away suggests this may be a read error. V and J are TRBV13 and TRBJ2-1, with 13 bases lining up with TRBD2. This CDR3 is 15 amino acids long. Germline V gene data show CDR1 as PRHDT and CDR2 as FYEKMQ (reference sequence). V lost 8 bases and J lost 6; bases outside the gene matches: 7. The CDR3 sequence is CASGLRLAGGNEQFF. The CDR3 nucleotides are TGTGCCAGCGGCCTCAGACTAGCGGGAGGCAATGAGCAGTTCTTC.

At least ten counts were recorded for this clonotype. This chain joins TRBV28 and TRBJ2-3; no firm D call. V lost 2 bases and J 6 bases, leaving 18 bases between the germline ends. Germline CDR1 is MDHEN and CDR2 is SYDVKM. The CDR3 runs to 16 residues. DNA of the CDR3: TGTGCCAGCAGTTTAACGACCCCCCCTTCCCCGGATACGCAGTATTTT. Translating gives CASSLTTPPSPDTQYF.

This clonotype has at least ten counts. This chain uses TRBV6-6 with TRBJ2-3; D assignment may be TRBD1 or TRBD2 (5 bases each). V was shortened by 7 bases and J by 2 bases, with 25 bases between the two germline ends. Germline V CDR1 and CDR2: MNHNY, SVGAGI (reference sequence). The CDR3 loop spans 18 amino acids. CDR3 region: CASTYPLVGDQPTDTQYF. The CDR3 region has the DNA TGTGCCAGCACCTACCCCCTTGTGGGGGATCAACCCACAGATACGCAGTATTTT.

The rearrangement links TRBV7-2 to TRBJ2-5; a possible D gene is TRBD2 (6 bases). The length of the CDR3 is 14 residues. The V and J ends lost 0 bases and 1 base respectively, with 6 bases between them. From germline, CDR1 is SGHTA and CDR2 FQGNSA. This CDR3 is CASSLAGGQETQYF. CDR3 DNA: TGTGCCAGCAGCTTAGCGGGGGGCCAAGAGACCCAGTACTTC.

This clonotype was detected ten times or more. The chain has TRBV27 and TRBJ1-1; TRBD1 aligns across 11 bases. V gave up 5 bases and J gave up 3 bases; unmatched junction bases: 5. Germline CDR1 and CDR2: MNHEY and SMNVEV (reference sequence). This CDR3 is built from 15 residues. CDR3 sequence (DNA): TGTGCCAGCAGTCCAGCGGACAGGGGGCACACTGAAGCTTTCTTT. Translation gives CASSPADRGHTEAFF.